These T cell receptor beta chains were read from a single sample in a study of blood T cell repertoires in COVID-19. Sequencing was performed with immunoSEQ multiplex PCR; in TCRdb, only in-frame clones are kept and a portion is missing. The top ten hold 12% of the sample, which has about 33,000 clones, approximately 91% seen once. The source material was peripheral blood. The source is a human donor in a cohort sampled during active COVID-19. Both conserved end residues are part of each CDR3. D genes are given only for firm matches. Clone size is stated in some rows and not others, as once, few, many or a class when expanded.

j_call v_call clone_size d_call cdr3_aa cdr3_nt
TRBJ1-4 TRBV5-4 NA NA CASSLVGGANEKLFF TGTGCCAGCAGCTTGGTGGGGGGAGCTAATGAAAAACTGTTTTTT
TRBJ1-3 TRBV6-2/TRBV6-3 NA NA CASSYSKGVPGNTIYF TGTGCCAGCAGTTACTCGAAAGGGGTGCCTGGAAACACCATATATTTT
TRBJ2-2 TRBV18 NA TRBD1 CASSPADRGSTGELFF TGTGCCAGCTCACCAGCCGACAGGGGTTCCACCGGGGAGCTGTTTTTT
TRBJ2-1 TRBV6-5 NA TRBD2 CASSYLTSGLNNEQFF TGTGCCAGCAGTTATTTGACTAGCGGGCTGAACAATGAGCAGTTCTTC
TRBJ2-1 TRBV10-1 NA TRBD2 CASSESGRRNEQFF TGCGCCAGCAGTGAAAGCGGGAGAAGGAATGAGCAGTTCTTC
TRBJ2-5 TRBV6-5 NA TRBD2 CASKPGLAEGETQYF TGTGCCAGCAAACCAGGACTAGCGGAAGGAGAGACCCAGTACTTC
TRBJ2-2 TRBV28 NA TRBD2 CATSRGSSAGELFF TGTGCCACTTCACGCGGGAGTTCGGCCGGGGAGCTGTTTTTT
TRBJ1-6 TRBV19 once TRBD1 CASSSPPGQLISPLHF TGTGCCAGTTCCTCGCCACCGGGACAGTTGATTTCACCCCTCCACTTT
TRBJ2-1 TRBV15 NA NA CATSPAAGAFIIDEQFF TGTGCCACCAGCCCGGCGGCAGGGGCCTTTATAATCGATGAGCAGTTCTTC
TRBJ1-5 TRBV7-9 few NA CASSPRGTDNQPQHF TGTGCCAGCAGCCCAAGGGGGACCGATAATCAGCCCCAGCATTTT
TRBJ2-1 TRBV6-4 NA TRBD2 CASSEAGDSYNEQFF TGTGCCAGCAGTGAGGCGGGAGACTCCTACAATGAGCAGTTCTTC
TRBJ2-7 TRBV3-1/TRBV3-2 NA TRBD2 CASSQDSAGLSYEQYF TGTGCCAGCAGCCAAGATTCAGCGGGGCTATCCTACGAGCAGTACTTC